This passage covers 28 T cell receptor beta chains from one sample sequenced in a study of shared clonotypes between healthy human individuals (dated by TCRdb to the early 2020s). The library was made by the immunoSEQ multiplex PCR assay. Not all clones reach the TCRdb copy of this immuneACCESS table, which keeps in-frame sequences only. Checked studies attribute under half of the gap to unresolved V genes and leave the rest unexplained. The sample contains around 330,000 clones, over 65% of them found a single time. The ten largest clones take up about 9.4% of the sample. The specimen sequenced was memory CD4+ T cells sorted from blood. The sample's cell subset or site label, in plain terms: CD45RA-negative fraction. The receptor set was obtained from a man between 25 and 39 years old in good health.

This clone was detected a few times. Different DNA sequences within this sample yield the same CDR3. V is TRBV5-1 and J is TRBJ2-3; the D is unclear. The germline V gene encodes CDR1 SGHRS and CDR2 YFSETQ. Trimming removed 7 bases at V and 0 bases at J, with 3 bases between. This CDR3 has 11 residues. The CDR3 nucleotides read TGCGCCAGCCGAAGCACAGATACGCAGTATTTT. Its protein product is CASRSTDTQYF.

This clone was detected many times. The gene calls are TRBV6-1 and TRBJ2-5; tentatively, D is TRBD1 or TRBD2 (7 bases each). CDR3 length equals 15 residues. With 4 bases removed from V and 4 bases from J, the gap between germline ends came to 16 bases. Per the germline V gene, CDR1 is MNHNS and CDR2 is SASEGT. DNA of the CDR3: TGTGCCAGCAGTGCGCGCAGGGGGAGGGGAGAGACCCAGTACTTC. Amino acid sequence: CASSARRGRGETQYF.

V gene TRBV2 combines with J gene TRBJ2-7, with D unresolved. CDR3 length: 11 residues. Germline CDR1 SNHLY, CDR2 FYNNEI. V lost 5 bases and J 5 bases, leaving 7 bases between the germline ends. CDR3 DNA sequence: TGTGCCAGCAGTCCCCAGCACGAGCAGTACTTC. It specifies CASSPQHEQYF.

The V and J genes are TRBV19 and TRBJ1-4; TRBD1 might be the D (5 bases). V was pared by 3 bases and J by 8 bases, with 10 bases between. Germline V lookup: CDR1 LNHDA, CDR2 SQIVND (reference sequence). The CDR3 sequence is 13 residues long. The DNA for the CDR3 is TGTGCCAGTAGTATTAAGGGGAGCGAAAAACTGTTTTTT. Translated, it gives CASSIKGSEKLFF.

Worth noting for this clone: One junction end does not reproduce the germline sequence, and a read error may be involved. The chain links TRBV7-9 to TRBJ1-2, with 8 bases aligning to TRBD1. The CDR3 covers 14 residues. Germline CDR1 is SEHNR and CDR2 is FQNEAQ (reference sequence). The CDR3 coding sequence is TGTGCCAGCAGTTTAGCAGGGGGCGCATATGGCTACACCTTC. Its protein product is CASSLAGGAYGYTF.

Only a few counts were recorded for this clone. The chain employs TRBV28 and TRBJ2-6; D is perhaps TRBD2 (5 bases). CDR3 length: 14 amino acids. Looked up from germline, CDR1 is MDHEN and CDR2 is SYDVKM. The ends were cut back, 7 bases at V and 4 bases at J, with 11 bases in the middle. The chain's CDR3 is CASTGMWGANVLTF. CDR3 in DNA: TGTGCCAGCACCGGGATGTGGGGGGCCAACGTCCTGACTTTC.

The rearrangement uses TRBV19 and TRBJ2-2; TRBD2 matches at 15 bases. The CDR3 has 19 residues. Per the germline V gene, CDR1 is LNHDA and CDR2 is SQIVND (reference sequence). The J segment lost 8 bases and the V segment lost 3 bases, leaving 13 bases of the junction unmatched. This CDR3 reads CASSIAPFWTSGGAGELFF. In DNA form, the CDR3 reads TGTGCCAGTAGTATCGCCCCCTTCTGGACTAGCGGGGGGGCGGGGGAGCTGTTTTTT.

The V gene is TRBV5-1, the J gene TRBJ1-3; D gene unclear. The ends were cut back, 5 bases at V and 1 base at J, with 7 bases in the middle. This CDR3 has 13 residues. Germline V gene lookup returns CDR1 SGHRS and CDR2 YFSETQ. The CDR3 spells CASREGSGNTIYF. The CDR3, as DNA: TGCGCCAGCAGGGAGGGATCTGGAAACACCATATATTTT.

This chain links TRBV28 with TRBJ1-5; D unclear. This CDR3 region has 13 residues. V was clipped by 7 bases and J by 3 bases, with 10 bases between them. Germline assignment: CDR1 MDHEN and CDR2 SYDVKM. In DNA form, the CDR3 reads TGTGCCAGCATTGACGCCTCCAATCAGCCCCAGCATTTT. It yields the protein CASIDASNQPQHF.

This chain links TRBV6-6 with TRBJ2-7; D perhaps matches TRBD1 (6 bases). V was shortened by 2 bases and J by 9 bases, with 11 bases between the two germline ends. CDR1 is MNHNY and CDR2 is SVGAGI in the germline V gene (reference sequence). The CDR3 spans 12 residues. CDR3 in amino acids: CASSYEQGRQYF. Written as DNA, the CDR3 is TGTGCCAGCAGTTACGAACAGGGTCGGCAGTACTTC.

Comments on this clone: The sample contains more than one DNA sequence encoding this CDR3. V and J are TRBV14 and TRBJ2-5; 7 bases fit TRBD1. The CDR3 extends over 13 amino acids. Germline assignment: CDR1 SGHDN and CDR2 FVKESK. V lost 0 bases and J lost 5; bases outside the gene matches: 0. CDR3 nucleotides: TGTGCCAGCAGCCAAGACAGGGGGGAGACCCAGTACTTC. Its protein is CASSQDRGETQYF.

The V call is TRBV27, the J call TRBJ1-5; D possibly corresponds to TRBD1 (5 bases). CDR1 and CDR2 from the germline V gene are MNHEY and SMNVEV (reference sequence). CDR3 size: 15 residues. V gave up 2 bases and J gave up 3 bases, with 11 bases separating them. The CDR3 loop reads CASSLRQGNNQPQHF. DNA for the CDR3: TGTGCCAGCAGTTTACGTCAGGGAAACAATCAGCCCCAGCATTTT.

Only one count was recorded for this clone. The V and J genes are TRBV19 and TRBJ2-7, with 11 nucleotides matching TRBD2. Germline lookup yields CDR1 LNHDA and CDR2 SQIVND (reference sequence). The CDR3 consists of 15 residues. The V segment lost 8 bases and the J segment 3 bases; nucleotides outside the gene matches: 9. This CDR3 reads CASSPLAGGFYEQYF. DNA of the CDR3: TGTGCCAGTTCCCCCCTAGCGGGAGGATTCTACGAGCAGTACTTC. Supplemented by reference TRBV19 and TRBJ2-7, the full variable domain reads DGGITQSPKYLFRKEGQNVTLSCEQNLNHDAMYWYRQDPGQGLRLIYYSQIVNDFQKGDIAEGYSVSREKKESFPLTVTSAQKNPTAFYLCASSPLAGGFYEQYFGPGTRLTVT.

J is TRBJ2-3 and V is TRBV2, with a weak D call TRBD2 (5 bases). The length of the CDR3 is 12 residues. Germline CDR1 SNHLY, CDR2 FYNNEI. Trimming cost V 6 bases and J 4 bases, with 8 bases left between them. In nucleotides, the CDR3 is TGTGCCAGCAGGGAGGTTTCAGATACGCAGTATTTT. Encoded protein: CASREVSDTQYF.

The chain has TRBV7-2 and TRBJ2-3; maybe TRBD2 (6 bases). Germline V gene lookup returns CDR1 SGHTA and CDR2 FQGNSA. The V and J ends lost 5 bases and 5 bases respectively, with 14 bases between them. CDR3 size: 14 residues. This CDR3 reads CASSRGVAVDTQYF. CDR3 DNA: TGTGCCAGCAGCCGCGGGGTAGCGGTAGATACGCAGTATTTT.

The rearrangement joins TRBV7-2 to TRBJ2-5, with D uncertain. Trimming removed 1 base at V and 3 bases at J, with 9 bases between. In germline, CDR1 is SGHTA, CDR2 FQGNSA. The CDR3 is made up of 14 amino acids. CDR3 sequence reads: CASSLGSVKETQYF. In DNA, the CDR3 is TGTGCCAGCAGCTTAGGGTCAGTTAAAGAGACCCAGTACTTC.

This chain joins TRBV18 and TRBJ1-2; unclear D gene. CDR3 size: 15 residues. From germline, CDR1 is KGHSH and CDR2 LQKENI. Deletions cut 4 bases from V and 3 bases from J, with 15 bases between. This chain's CDR3 is CASSQNSGRYYGYTF. CDR3 nucleotides: TGTGCCAGCTCACAGAACAGCGGCCGCTACTATGGCTACACCTTC.

This clone occurred a few times. The sample has other DNA sequences that encode this CDR3 too. The chain recombines TRBV2 with TRBJ2-1; 10 nucleotides agree with TRBD2. From germline, CDR1 is SNHLY and CDR2 FYNNEI. Trimming removed 4 bases from V and 6 bases from J; junction bases left unmatched: 6. The CDR3 length is 15 residues. The CDR3 loop reads CASSVPSGRGNEQFF. CDR3 in DNA: TGTGCCAGCAGTGTACCGAGCGGGAGGGGCAATGAGCAGTTCTTC.

The chain has TRBV28 and TRBJ2-7; the match to TRBD1 covers 10 bases. Germline V CDR1 and CDR2: MDHEN, SYDVKM. Germline trimming cut 5 bases from V and 3 bases from J; bases unmatched to any gene: 10. The CDR3 is 16 amino acids. CDR3 sequence (DNA): TGTGCCAGCAGTCCCCCCGGACAGGGGGGGGTCTACGAGCAGTACTTC. Protein product: CASSPPGQGGVYEQYF. Combining the CDR3 with reference TRBV28 and TRBJ2-7 gives the whole variable domain DVKVTQSSRYLVKRTGEKVFLECVQDMDHENMFWYRQDPGLGLRLIYFSYDVKMKEKGDIPEGYSVSREKKERFSLILESASTNQTSMYLCASSPPGQGGVYEQYFGPGTRLTVT.

The gene calls are TRBV2 and TRBJ2-2; D unclear. V lost 4 bases to trimming and J lost 5 bases, with 11 bases between them. Per germline, CDR1 SNHLY and CDR2 FYNNEI. This CDR3 is built from 14 residues. The CDR3 loop reads CASSVQRGTGELFF. As DNA, the CDR3 is TGTGCCAGCAGTGTTCAGAGAGGTACCGGGGAGCTGTTTTTT.

The V and J genes are TRBV5-8 and TRBJ1-2, with 7 bases lining up with TRBD1. Germline CDR1 SGHTS, CDR2 YDEGEE. CDR3 length: 15 amino acids. J lost 5 bases, V lost 2 bases, and 9 bases had no gene match. CDR3 protein: CASSLGRGGPYGYTF. CDR3 coding DNA: TGTGCCAGCAGCTTAGGACGAGGGGGCCCTTATGGCTACACCTTC.

The rearrangement uses TRBV25-1 and TRBJ1-5; TRBD1 might be the D (5 bases). CDR1 is MGHDK, CDR2 SYGVNS, per germline. The CDR3 runs 14 residues. Deletions cut 4 bases from V and 4 bases from J, with 11 bases between. CDR3 bases: TGTGCCAGCAGTGCGAGGACACTGAATCAGCCCCAGCATTTT. Translating it yields CASSARTLNQPQHF.

The V gene is TRBV5-1, the J gene TRBJ2-5, with D possibly TRBD2 on 7 matching bases. This CDR3 spans 13 amino acids. The ends were cut back, 5 bases at V and 5 bases at J, with 13 bases in the middle. Germline lookup yields CDR1 SGHRS and CDR2 YFSETQ. CDR3 loop: CASSTGGAETQYF. Here the CDR3 DNA reads TGCGCCAGCAGTACGGGGGGCGCGGAGACCCAGTACTTC.

This clone was found a few times. The V gene is TRBV30, the J gene TRBJ2-3; the D gene is possibly TRBD1 (6 bases). CDR1 and CDR2 (germline): GTSNPN, SVGIG (reference sequence). The CDR3 extends over 13 amino acids. V was pared by 4 bases and J by 4 bases, with 12 bases between. In nucleotides, the CDR3 is TGTGCCTGGACCGAAGCAGGGGCAGATACGCAGTATTTT. This encodes CAWTEAGADTQYF.

This clone turned up a few times. Other DNA sequences in this specimen translate into the identical CDR3. The chain joins TRBV5-1 to TRBJ2-7; the match to TRBD1 covers 9 bases. The V segment lost 0 bases and the J segment 3 bases; nucleotides outside the gene matches: 1. Germline loops: CDR1 SGHRS, CDR2 YFSETQ. This CDR3 region has 14 residues. The chain's CDR3 is CASSLGQGGYEQYF. DNA of the CDR3: TGCGCCAGCAGCTTGGGACAGGGGGGCTACGAGCAGTACTTC.

V usage is TRBV18 and J usage is TRBJ1-1, with TRBD1 as a possible D gene (6 bases). Germline loops: CDR1 KGHSH, CDR2 LQKENI. V lost 0 bases and J lost 3, with 14 bases in between. CDR3 length: 16 amino acids. DNA of the CDR3: TGTGCCAGCTCACCACCCAACAGGGTCGAATACACTGAAGCTTTCTTT. Translated: CASSPPNRVEYTEAFF.

This clone has a handful of counts. The genes are TRBV5-6 and TRBJ2-3, with unresolved D. V lost 0 bases, J lost 0 bases, and 11 bases lay in between. The CDR3 has 16 amino acids. Germline CDR1 is SGHDT and CDR2 is YYEEEE. In nucleotides, the CDR3 is TGTGCCAGCAGCTTGGTTTGGGCCTCTAGCACAGATACGCAGTATTTT. Translation: CASSLVWASSTDTQYF. Looking up the rest from reference TRBV5-6 and TRBJ2-3 gives the full variable domain: DAGVTQSPTHLIKTRGQQVTLRCSPKSGHDTVSWYQQALGQGPQFIFQYYEEEERQRGNFPDRFSGHQFPNYSSELNVNALLLGDSALYLCASSLVWASSTDTQYFGPGTRLTVL.

This chain connects TRBV29-1 to TRBJ2-1; the D is unclear. Trimming pared 4 bases from V and 9 bases from J, leaving 10 bases between. This CDR3 is 11 amino acids long. Germline V lookup: CDR1 SQVTM, CDR2 ANQGSEA. CDR3 protein: CSVVARIEQFF. CDR3 nucleotide sequence: TGCAGCGTTGTAGCCAGAATTGAGCAGTTCTTC.